This TCR beta chain was captured in a study of OX40 agonist ivuxolimab in advanced cancers. Study details: Dose-escalation patients suffered from hepatocellular carcinoma, melanoma, renal cell or head and neck cancer.

The germline gives CDR1 MDHEN, CDR2 SYDVKM. The CDR3 spans 16 residues. Deletions cut 3 bases from V and 0 bases from J, with 12 bases between. Study results and caveats: CD4+ and CD8+ T cells in blood underwent clonal expansion by week 6 at 0.1 to 3.0 mg/kg. Mean expanded clone counts were higher in CD8+ than CD4+ T cells.

Method: immunoSEQ multiplex PCR; TCRdb's copy keeps in-frame clones and lacks some. The table has tens of thousands of clones, 91% seen once; the top ten hold around 2.5%. A remark on this clone: The antigen remains unidentified.

The V gene is TRBV28, the J gene TRBJ1-3; D is possibly TRBD1 (5 bases). Source: CD4+ or CD8+ T cells sorted from blood, taken in a trial of the OX40 agonist ivuxolimab. The receptor's source is an adult with an advanced solid tumor such as melanoma, head and neck, liver or kidney cancer. CDR3 protein: CASSFPGISSGNTIYF. CDR3 nucleotides: TGTGCCAGCAGTTTCCCAGGGATTAGCTCTGGAAACACCATATATTTT.